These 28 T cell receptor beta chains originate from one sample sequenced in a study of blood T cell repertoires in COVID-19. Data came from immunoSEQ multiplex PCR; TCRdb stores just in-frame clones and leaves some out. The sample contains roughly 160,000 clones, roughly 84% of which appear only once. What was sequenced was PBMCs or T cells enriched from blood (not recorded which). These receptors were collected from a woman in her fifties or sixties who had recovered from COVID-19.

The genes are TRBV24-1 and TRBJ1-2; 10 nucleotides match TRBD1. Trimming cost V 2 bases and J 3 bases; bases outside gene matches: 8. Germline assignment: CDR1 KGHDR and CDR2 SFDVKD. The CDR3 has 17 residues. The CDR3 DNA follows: TGTGCCACCAGTGATTCAGGGACAGGGGTTACCGACTATGGCTACACCTTC. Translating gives CATSDSGTGVTDYGYTF.

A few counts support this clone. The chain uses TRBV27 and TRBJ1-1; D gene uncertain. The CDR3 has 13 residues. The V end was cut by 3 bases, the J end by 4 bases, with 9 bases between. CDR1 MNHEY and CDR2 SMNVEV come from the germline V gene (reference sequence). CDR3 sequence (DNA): TGTGCCAGCAGTTTCGCCGGTCTCACTGAAGCTTTCTTT. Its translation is CASSFAGLTEAFF.

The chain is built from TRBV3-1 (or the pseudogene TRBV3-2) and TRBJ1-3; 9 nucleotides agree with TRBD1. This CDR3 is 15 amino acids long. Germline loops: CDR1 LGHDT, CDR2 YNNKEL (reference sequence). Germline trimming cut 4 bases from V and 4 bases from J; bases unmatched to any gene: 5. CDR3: CASSLTGGRGNTIYF. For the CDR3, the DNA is TGTGCCAGCAGCCTGACAGGGGGAAGAGGAAACACCATATATTTT.

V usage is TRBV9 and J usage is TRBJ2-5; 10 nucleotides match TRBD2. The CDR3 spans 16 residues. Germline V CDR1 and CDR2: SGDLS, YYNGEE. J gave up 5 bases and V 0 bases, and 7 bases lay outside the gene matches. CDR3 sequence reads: CASSVESGRAGETQYF. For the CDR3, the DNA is TGTGCCAGCAGCGTAGAGAGCGGGAGGGCGGGGGAGACCCAGTACTTC. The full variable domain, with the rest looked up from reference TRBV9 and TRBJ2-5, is DSGVTQTPKHLITATGQRVTLRCSPRSGDLSVYWYQQSLDQGLQFLIQYYNGEERAKGNILERFSAQQFPDLHSELNLSSLELGDSALYFCASSVESGRAGETQYFGPGTRLLVL.

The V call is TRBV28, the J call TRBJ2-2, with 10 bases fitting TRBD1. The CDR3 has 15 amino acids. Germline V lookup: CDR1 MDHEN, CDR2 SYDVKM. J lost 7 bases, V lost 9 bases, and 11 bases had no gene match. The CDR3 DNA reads TGTGCCAGTGAAAGGGACAGGGGAATGATCGGGGAGCTGTTTTTT. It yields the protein CASERDRGMIGELFF.

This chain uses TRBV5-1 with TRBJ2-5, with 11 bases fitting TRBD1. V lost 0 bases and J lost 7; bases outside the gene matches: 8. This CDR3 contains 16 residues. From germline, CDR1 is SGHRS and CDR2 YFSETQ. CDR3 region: CASSLGTLGQGGTQYF. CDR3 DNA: TGCGCCAGCAGCTTGGGGACGCTGGGACAGGGGGGGACCCAGTACTTC.

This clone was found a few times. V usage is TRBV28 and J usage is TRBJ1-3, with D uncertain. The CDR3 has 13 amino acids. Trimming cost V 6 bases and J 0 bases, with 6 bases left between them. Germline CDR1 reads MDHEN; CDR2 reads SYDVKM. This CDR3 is CASSVSSGNTIYF. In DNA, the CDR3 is TGTGCCAGCAGCGTGTCCTCTGGAAACACCATATATTTT.

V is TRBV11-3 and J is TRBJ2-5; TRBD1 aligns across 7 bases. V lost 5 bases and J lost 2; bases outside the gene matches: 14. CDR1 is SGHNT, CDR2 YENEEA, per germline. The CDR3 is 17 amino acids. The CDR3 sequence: CASSPNSDRAGQETQYF. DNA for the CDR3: TGTGCCAGCAGCCCAAACTCCGACAGGGCCGGGCAAGAGACCCAGTACTTC.

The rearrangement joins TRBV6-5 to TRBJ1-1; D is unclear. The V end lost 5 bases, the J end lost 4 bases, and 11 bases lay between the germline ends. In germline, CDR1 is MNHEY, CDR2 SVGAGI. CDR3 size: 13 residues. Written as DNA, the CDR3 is TGTGCCAGCAGTAACTGGGGAGGCACTGAAGCTTTCTTT. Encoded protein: CASSNWGGTEAFF.

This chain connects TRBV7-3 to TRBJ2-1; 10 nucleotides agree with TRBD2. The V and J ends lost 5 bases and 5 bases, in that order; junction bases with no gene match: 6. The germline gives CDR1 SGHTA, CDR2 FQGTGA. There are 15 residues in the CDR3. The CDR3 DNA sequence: TGTGCCAGCAGCCAAAGGACTAGCGGTGACAATGAGCAGTTCTTC. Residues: CASSQRTSGDNEQFF.

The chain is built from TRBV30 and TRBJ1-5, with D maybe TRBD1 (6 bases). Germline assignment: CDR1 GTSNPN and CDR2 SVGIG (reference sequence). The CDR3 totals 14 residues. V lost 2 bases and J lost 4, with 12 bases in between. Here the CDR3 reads CAWSLGAQNQPQHF. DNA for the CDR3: TGTGCCTGGAGTTTGGGGGCCCAGAATCAGCCCCAGCATTTT.

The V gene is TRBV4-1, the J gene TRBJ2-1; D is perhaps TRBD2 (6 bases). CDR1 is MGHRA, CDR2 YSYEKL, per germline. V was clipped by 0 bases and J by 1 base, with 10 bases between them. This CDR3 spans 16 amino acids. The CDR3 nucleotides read TGCGCCAGCAGCCAAGATGCGGGGATGTCCTACAATGAGCAGTTCTTC. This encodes CASSQDAGMSYNEQFF.

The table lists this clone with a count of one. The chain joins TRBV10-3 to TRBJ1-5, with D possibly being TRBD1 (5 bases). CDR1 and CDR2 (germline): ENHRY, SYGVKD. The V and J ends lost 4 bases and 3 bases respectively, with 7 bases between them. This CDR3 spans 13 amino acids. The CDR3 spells CAISGGDNQPQHF. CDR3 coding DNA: TGTGCCATCAGTGGGGGGGACAATCAGCCCCAGCATTTT.

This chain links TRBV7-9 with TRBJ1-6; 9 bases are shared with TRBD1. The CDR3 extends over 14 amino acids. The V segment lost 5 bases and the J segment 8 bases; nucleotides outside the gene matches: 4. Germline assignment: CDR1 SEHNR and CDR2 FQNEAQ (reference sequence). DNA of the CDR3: TGTGCCAGCAGCCCCGGGACAGGGTATTCACCCCTCCACTTT. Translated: CASSPGTGYSPLHF.

The chain's CDR3 is CASSLKNSGRALRSYEQYF. The CDR3, as DNA: TGTGCCAGCAGCCTGAAAAATAGCGGGAGGGCCTTACGCTCCTACGAGCAGTACTTC. The chain couples TRBV7-8 to TRBJ2-7, with 11 bases fitting TRBD2. The CDR3 has 19 residues. The V and J ends lost 5 bases and 0 bases, in that order; junction bases with no gene match: 15. Germline assignment: CDR1 SGHVS and CDR2 FQNEAQ.

Written as DNA, the CDR3 is TGTGCCAGCACCCTACAGGGGGCGGCAGATACGCAGTATTTT. Translating gives CASTLQGAADTQYF. V and J are TRBV5-6 and TRBJ2-3; 9 nucleotides match TRBD1. The CDR3 extends over 14 amino acids. From germline, CDR1 is SGHDT and CDR2 YYEEEE. Trimming at V came to 6 bases and at J to 4 bases, leaving 6 bases not matched to a gene.

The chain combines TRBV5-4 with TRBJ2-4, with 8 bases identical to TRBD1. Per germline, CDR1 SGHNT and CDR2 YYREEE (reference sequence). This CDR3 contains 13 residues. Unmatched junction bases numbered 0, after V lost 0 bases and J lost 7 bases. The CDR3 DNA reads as TGTGCCAGCAGCTTGGGACAGGGGAACATTCAGTACTTC. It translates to CASSLGQGNIQYF.

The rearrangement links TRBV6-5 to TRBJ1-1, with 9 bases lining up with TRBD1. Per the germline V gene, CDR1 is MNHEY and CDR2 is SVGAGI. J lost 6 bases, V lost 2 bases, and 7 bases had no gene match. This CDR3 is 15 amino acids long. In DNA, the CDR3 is TGTGCCAGCAGTTACACGACAGGGGGGTTCTCTGAAGCTTTCTTT. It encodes CASSYTTGGFSEAFF.

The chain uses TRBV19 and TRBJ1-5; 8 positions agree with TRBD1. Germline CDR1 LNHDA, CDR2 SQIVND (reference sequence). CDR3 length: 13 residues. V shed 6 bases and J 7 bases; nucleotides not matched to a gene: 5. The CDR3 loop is CASSQGAGQPQHF. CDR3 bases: TGTGCCAGTAGCCAGGGGGCAGGACAGCCCCAGCATTTT.

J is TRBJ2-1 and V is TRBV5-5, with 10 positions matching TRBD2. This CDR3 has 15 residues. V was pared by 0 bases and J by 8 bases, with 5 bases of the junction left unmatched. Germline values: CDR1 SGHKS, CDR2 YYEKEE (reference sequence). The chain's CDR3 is CASSLVSSGSDEQFF. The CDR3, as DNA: TGTGCCAGCAGCTTGGTGTCTAGCGGGAGCGATGAGCAGTTCTTC.

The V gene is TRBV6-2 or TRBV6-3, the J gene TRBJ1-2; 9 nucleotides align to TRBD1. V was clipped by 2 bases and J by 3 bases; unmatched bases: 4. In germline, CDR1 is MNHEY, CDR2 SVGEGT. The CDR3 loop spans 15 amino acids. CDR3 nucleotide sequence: TGTGCCAGCAGTTACAGGGACAGGGACTACTATGGCTACACCTTC. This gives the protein CASSYRDRDYYGYTF.

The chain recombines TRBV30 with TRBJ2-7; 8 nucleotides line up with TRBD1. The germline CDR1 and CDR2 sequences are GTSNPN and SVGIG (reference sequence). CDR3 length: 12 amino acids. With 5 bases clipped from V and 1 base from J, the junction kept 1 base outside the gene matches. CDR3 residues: CAWGDRSYEQYF. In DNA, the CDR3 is TGTGCCTGGGGGGACAGGTCCTACGAGCAGTACTTC. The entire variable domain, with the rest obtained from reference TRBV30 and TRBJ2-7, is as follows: SQTIHQWPATLVQPVGSPLSLECTVEGTSNPNLYWYRQAAGRGLQLLFYSVGIGQISSEVPQNLSASRPQDRQFILSSKKLLLSDSGFYLCAWGDRSYEQYFGPGTRLTVT.

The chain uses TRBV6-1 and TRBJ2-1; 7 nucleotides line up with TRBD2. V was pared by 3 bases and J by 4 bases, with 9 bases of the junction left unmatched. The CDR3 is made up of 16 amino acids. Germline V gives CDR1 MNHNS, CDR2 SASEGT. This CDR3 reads CASSEGRREKYNEQFF. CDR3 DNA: TGTGCCAGCAGTGAGGGGCGGCGGGAGAAGTACAATGAGCAGTTCTTC.

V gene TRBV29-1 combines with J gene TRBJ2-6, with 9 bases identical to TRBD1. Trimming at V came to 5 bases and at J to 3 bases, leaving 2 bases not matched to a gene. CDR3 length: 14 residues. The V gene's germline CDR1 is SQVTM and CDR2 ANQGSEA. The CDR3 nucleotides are TGCAGCGTTCACAGGGGGCTTGGGGCCAACGTCCTGACTTTC. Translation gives CSVHRGLGANVLTF.

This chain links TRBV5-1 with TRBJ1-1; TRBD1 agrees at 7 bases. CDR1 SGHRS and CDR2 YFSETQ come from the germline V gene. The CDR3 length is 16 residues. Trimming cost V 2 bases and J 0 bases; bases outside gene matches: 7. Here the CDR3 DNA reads TGCGCCAGCAGCTTTGGCCAGGGGGGAATGAACACTGAAGCTTTCTTT. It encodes CASSFGQGGMNTEAFF.

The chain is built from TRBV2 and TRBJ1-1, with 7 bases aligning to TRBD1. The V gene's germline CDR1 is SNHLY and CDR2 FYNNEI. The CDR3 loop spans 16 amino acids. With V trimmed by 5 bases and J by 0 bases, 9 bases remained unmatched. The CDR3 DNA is TGTGCCAGCAGTAGAGCCGGGACAGCTGTGAACACTGAAGCTTTCTTT. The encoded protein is CASSRAGTAVNTEAFF.

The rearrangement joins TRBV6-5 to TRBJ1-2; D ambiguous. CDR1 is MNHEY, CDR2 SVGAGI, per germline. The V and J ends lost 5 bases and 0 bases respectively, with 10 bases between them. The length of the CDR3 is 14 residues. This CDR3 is CASSTDKTNYGYTF. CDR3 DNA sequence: TGTGCCAGCAGTACCGACAAGACTAACTATGGCTACACCTTC.

The DNA for the CDR3 is TGCGCCAGCAGCCAGGGAGTTTTTGAGCCCCAGCATTTT. This translates into CASSQGVFEPQHF. This rearrangement joins TRBV4-3 to TRBJ1-5; D remains unclear. V was cut by 3 bases and J by 8 bases, with 11 bases left in between. Germline loops: CDR1 LGHNA, CDR2 YSLEER. CDR3 size: 13 residues.